The 8 T cell receptor beta chains below were found in one sample sequenced in a study of CD8+ T cells in alopecia areata. cDNA serving as the sequencing template came from extracted, reverse transcribed RNA. The data were produced by immunoSEQ multiplex PCR, yet TCRdb's version contains in-frame clones alone and is incomplete. The table has around 100,000 clones, just over 70% seen once. Treatment described: oral pan-JAK inhibitor, 5-10 mg twice daily. The specimen comprised CD8+ T cells sorted from blood, sampled at week 44, from a patient treated with tofacitinib. Every receptor here comes from a human donor with alopecia areata.

The rearrangement joins TRBV30 to TRBJ1-1, with TRBD1 identical over 10 bases. The junction had 5 bases not matched to a gene; V was cut back by 2 bases and J by 5 bases. The CDR3 is made up of 14 amino acids. CDR1 and CDR2 (germline): GTSNPN, SVGIG (reference sequence). The CDR3, as DNA: TGTGCCTGGAGTCTTGACAGGGGGCGGACTGAAGCTTTCTTT. This gives the protein CAWSLDRGRTEAFF. The full variable domain, in which reference TRBV30 and TRBJ1-1 provide the parts outside the CDR3, is SQTIHQWPATLVQPVGSPLSLECTVEGTSNPNLYWYRQAAGRGLQLLFYSVGIGQISSEVPQNLSASRPQDRQFILSSKKLLLSDSGFYLCAWSLDRGRTEAFFGQGTRLTVV.

This clone appeared a single time. The rearrangement joins TRBV11-3 to TRBJ2-7; 10 bases fit TRBD2. This CDR3 is built from 16 residues. V trimming: 1 base; J trimming: 0 bases; junction bases outside the gene matches: 3. CDR1 is SGHNT, CDR2 YENEEA, per germline. CDR3 residues: CASSLVSSGGSYEQYF. CDR3 DNA sequence: TGTGCCAGCAGCTTAGTATCTAGCGGGGGCTCCTACGAGCAGTACTTC.

V gene TRBV19 combines with J gene TRBJ2-6; perhaps TRBD1 as D (5 bases). The CDR3 is made up of 15 amino acids. The V gene's germline CDR1 is LNHDA and CDR2 SQIVND (reference sequence). V was cut by 5 bases and J by 0 bases, with 8 bases left in between. The CDR3 coding sequence is TGTGCCAGTAGTGTAGGGGCCTCTGGGGCCAACGTCCTGACTTTC. Protein product: CASSVGASGANVLTF.

The CDR3 DNA sequence: TGCGCCAGCAGCAAAACAGGGGATTTAGTATCCGGGGAGCTGTTTTTT. Protein: CASSKTGDLVSGELFF. V is TRBV4-3 and J is TRBJ2-2, with 7 bases identical to TRBD1. This CDR3 has 16 amino acids. Germline lookup yields CDR1 LGHNA and CDR2 YSLEER. V dropped 5 bases and J dropped 6; count of bases not matched to a gene: 12.

This chain connects TRBV2 to TRBJ2-3, with D tentatively TRBD1 (7 bases). Trimming pared 8 bases from V and 4 bases from J, leaving 16 bases between. The CDR3 consists of 14 residues. Germline-derived CDR1 and CDR2 are SNHLY and FYNNEI. The CDR3 sequence: CASLRGRTADTQYF. DNA for the CDR3: TGTGCCAGCCTCAGGGGGAGGACGGCAGATACGCAGTATTTT.

V is TRBV29-1 and J is TRBJ2-7; 11 bases match TRBD1. The junction had 4 bases not matched to a gene; V was cut back by 0 bases and J by 3 bases. The CDR3 contains 15 residues. Germline V gene data show CDR1 as SQVTM and CDR2 as ANQGSEA. CDR3 amino acids: CSVEDRGTGGYEQYF. CDR3 sequence (DNA): TGCAGCGTTGAAGATAGGGGGACAGGGGGCTACGAGCAGTACTTC.

This chain connects TRBV4-1 to TRBJ2-3; D gene unclear. CDR3 size: 14 residues. V lost 0 bases, J lost 5 bases, and 9 bases lay in between. Germline lookup yields CDR1 MGHRA and CDR2 YSYEKL. The CDR3 bases are TGCGCCAGCAGCCAAGAAGGTCAGGAAGATACGCAGTATTTT. Translating gives CASSQEGQEDTQYF.

The rearrangement links TRBV4-3 to TRBJ1-2, with D unresolved. CDR3 length equals 14 residues. CDR1 is LGHNA, CDR2 YSLEER, per germline. The V gene lost 1 base and the J gene lost 2 bases, with 8 bases spanning the gap. As DNA, the CDR3 is TGCGCCAGCAGCCAAGTTTCCGGGAACTATGGCTACACCTTC. It encodes CASSQVSGNYGYTF.